One and the same sample provided the 28 T cell receptor beta chains below, sequenced in a study of control samples from healthy donors and cancer patients. This table comes from immunoSEQ multiplex PCR, and its TCRdb copy is limited to in-frame clones, with some not included. The sample holds 100,000 to 150,000 clones, over 75% seen once. Sample: blood. All receptors come from a man younger than 35 in good health.

The sample holds one count of this clone. The genes are TRBV5-1 and TRBJ1-6, with 7 bases aligning to TRBD1. Germline V lookup: CDR1 SGHRS, CDR2 YFSETQ. J was trimmed by 8 bases and V by 0 bases; bases with no gene match: 8. CDR3 length equals 16 residues. CDR3 sequence (DNA): TGCGCCAGCAGCTTGGAGTCTGGTACAGGGGATTCACCCCTCCACTTT. As protein: CASSLESGTGDSPLHF.

This clone has more than one count but fewer than ten. Written as DNA, the CDR3 is TGTGCCAGCAGTCCAGGGGGCAGGGGAACGAATCAGCCCCAGCATTTT. Its protein product is CASSPGGRGTNQPQHF. The chain links TRBV28 to TRBJ1-5, with 8 bases lining up with TRBD1. V dropped 5 bases and J dropped 4; count of bases not matched to a gene: 10. This CDR3 has 16 amino acids. From germline, CDR1 is MDHEN and CDR2 SYDVKM.

The genes are TRBV3-1 (or the pseudogene TRBV3-2) and TRBJ2-7, with D unclear. The germline gives CDR1 LGHDT, CDR2 YNNKEL (reference sequence). V dropped 2 bases and J dropped 4 bases, with 6 bases sitting between them. The CDR3 has 12 residues. CDR3 in DNA: TGTGCCAGCAGCCAAAGCACGTACGAGCAGTACTTC. Protein: CASSQSTYEQYF.

The genes are TRBV19 and TRBJ2-7; TRBD1 matches at 7 bases. The CDR3 extends over 14 amino acids. Germline V gives CDR1 LNHDA, CDR2 SQIVND (reference sequence). The V gene end was trimmed by 3 bases and the J gene end by 3 bases; junction bases not matched to a gene: 5. The CDR3 nucleotides read TGTGCCAGTAGTATTTCCCGACAGGGCTACGAGCAGTACTTC. Amino acid sequence: CASSISRQGYEQYF.

The chain has TRBV5-4 and TRBJ2-7, with TRBD1 as a possible D gene (7 bases). The ends were cut back, 5 bases at V and 2 bases at J, with 11 bases in the middle. The CDR3 length is 13 residues. Looked up from germline, CDR1 is SGHNT and CDR2 is YYREEE (reference sequence). The CDR3 DNA follows: TGTGCCAGCAGTCAGGGGGGCCCCTACGAGCAGTACTTC. Translated: CASSQGGPYEQYF.

The J gene is TRBJ2-2, the V gene TRBV5-1; 11 nucleotides agree with TRBD2. Losses at the gene ends were 3 bases for V and 8 bases for J; bases not matched to a gene: 15. This CDR3 is 18 amino acids long. Germline V lookup: CDR1 SGHRS, CDR2 YFSETQ. The chain's CDR3 is CASSSPGLAALRLGELFF. In DNA form, the CDR3 reads TGCGCCAGCAGCTCGCCGGGACTAGCGGCTCTCCGCTTAGGGGAGCTGTTTTTT. The full variable domain, in which reference TRBV5-1 and TRBJ2-2 provide the parts outside the CDR3, is KAGVTQTPRYLIKTRGQQVTLSCSPISGHRSVSWYQQTPGQGLQFLFEYFSETQRNKGNFPGRFSGRQFSNSRSEMNVSTLELGDSALYLCASSSPGLAALRLGELFFGEGSRLTVL.

This clone was seen only once. The chain carries TRBV3-1 (or the pseudogene TRBV3-2) and TRBJ2-1; TRBD2 matches 10 bases. V lost 6 bases, J lost 10 bases, and 9 bases stayed unmatched. Germline-derived CDR1 and CDR2 are LGHDT and YNNKEL (reference sequence). The CDR3 covers 14 residues. The CDR3 sequence: CASRAAGGPREQFF. The CDR3 region has the DNA TGTGCCAGCAGGGCAGCGGGAGGGCCGAGGGAGCAGTTCTTC.

CDR3 residues: CASSVLREQTNTEAFF. The DNA for the CDR3 is TGTGCCAGCAGCGTCCTCAGAGAACAGACGAACACTGAAGCTTTCTTT. The chain has TRBV9 and TRBJ1-1; D remains unclear. Trimming took 2 bases from V and 1 from J, leaving 15 bases between them. This CDR3 has 16 amino acids. Germline assignment: CDR1 SGDLS and CDR2 YYNGEE.

The J gene is TRBJ1-5, the V gene TRBV19, with TRBD1 matching 9 bases. Germline CDR1 LNHDA, CDR2 SQIVND (reference sequence). Trimming cost V 3 bases and J 0 bases; bases outside gene matches: 12. The CDR3 loop spans 19 amino acids. CDR3 DNA sequence: TGTGCCAGTAGTATCTTAACAGGGGGCGGAATAAATAGCAATCAGCCCCAGCATTTT. It codes for CASSILTGGGINSNQPQHF.

This rearrangement joins TRBV19 to TRBJ2-2; a weak D match, TRBD1 (6 bases). The length of the CDR3 is 15 residues. CDR1 and CDR2 from the germline V gene are LNHDA and SQIVND (reference sequence). Trimming removed 8 bases from V and 0 bases from J, with 13 bases in between. The CDR3 sequence: CASRQGQTNTGELFF. DNA of the CDR3: TGTGCCAGTCGACAAGGACAGACGAACACCGGGGAGCTGTTTTTT.

This clone came up once. CDR3 protein: CASSLPLTGTGINEQFF. The CDR3 nucleotides are TGCGCCAGCAGCTTGCCCCTAACCGGGACAGGGATAAATGAGCAGTTCTTC. The rearrangement uses TRBV5-1 and TRBJ2-1, with 9 nucleotides matching TRBD1. J was trimmed by 7 bases and V by 1 base; bases with no gene match: 12. The CDR3 is 17 residues long. Germline CDR1 and CDR2: SGHRS and YFSETQ.

The chain is built from TRBV6-5 and TRBJ2-3; possible D gene TRBD1, 6 bases. The ends were cut back, 5 bases at V and 7 bases at J, with 13 bases in the middle. This CDR3 region has 13 residues. From germline, CDR1 is MNHEY and CDR2 SVGAGI. The CDR3: CASSPGTPNTQYF. The CDR3 region has the DNA TGTGCCAGCAGTCCGGGGACACCAAATACGCAGTATTTT.

This clone was detected only once. The gene calls are TRBV2 and TRBJ1-1; maybe TRBD1 (5 bases). With 5 bases removed from V and 4 bases from J, the gap between germline ends came to 14 bases. Germline values: CDR1 SNHLY, CDR2 FYNNEI. The CDR3 loop spans 14 amino acids. Here the CDR3 reads CASSQGGIGTEAFF. The CDR3 DNA follows: TGTGCCAGCAGTCAGGGAGGAATAGGCACTGAAGCTTTCTTT.

The CDR3 region has the DNA TGTGCCAGCAGTTACTCTAGGGCCTCTGGGGCCAACGTCCTGACTTTC. It codes for CASSYSRASGANVLTF. The chain has TRBV6-5 and TRBJ2-6; D gene unclear. The length of the CDR3 is 16 residues. The germline V and J ends were trimmed by 0 bases and 0 bases, with 6 bases remaining between them. CDR1 is MNHEY and CDR2 is SVGAGI in the germline V gene.

The chain has TRBV20-1 and TRBJ1-1; no firm D call. The CDR3 consists of 11 residues. Germline loops: CDR1 DFQATT, CDR2 SNEGSKA (reference sequence). CDR3 sequence reads: CILRGRYEAFF. In nucleotides, the CDR3 is TGCATCCTGCGGGGTCGTTACGAAGCTTTCTTT.

The rearrangement uses TRBV5-4 and TRBJ2-5, with D hard to call. Germline CDR1 reads SGHNT; CDR2 reads YYREEE (reference sequence). The CDR3 length is 13 residues. V lost 0 bases, J lost 5 bases, and 8 bases lay in between. CDR3 loop: CASSLASWETQYF. The CDR3 DNA is TGTGCCAGCAGCTTGGCCTCCTGGGAGACCCAGTACTTC.

V and J are TRBV27 and TRBJ2-1, with 7 bases identical to TRBD1. CDR3 length equals 17 residues. The trim removed 0 bases at V and 1 base at J, leaving 6 bases unmatched. Per germline, CDR1 MNHEY and CDR2 SMNVEV (reference sequence). The CDR3 spells CASSLSITGASYNEQFF. As DNA, the CDR3 is TGTGCCAGCAGTTTATCGATCACAGGGGCTTCCTACAATGAGCAGTTCTTC.

V and J are TRBV24-1 and TRBJ2-1; 15 bases match TRBD2. The V gene's germline CDR1 is KGHDR and CDR2 SFDVKD. The CDR3 consists of 16 residues. The J segment lost 8 bases and the V segment lost 3 bases, leaving 4 bases of the junction unmatched. The CDR3 reads CATSDGLAGGLYEQFF. The CDR3 nucleotides are TGTGCCACCAGTGATGGACTAGCGGGAGGGTTATATGAGCAGTTCTTC.

The J gene is TRBJ1-2, the V gene TRBV10-3, with 8 nucleotides matching TRBD1. This CDR3 spans 13 amino acids. The trim removed 6 bases at V and 8 bases at J, leaving 8 bases unmatched. Germline V gives CDR1 ENHRY, CDR2 SYGVKD. The DNA of the CDR3 is TGTGCCATCAGCACAGGACAGGGTAGAGGCTACACCTTC. Residues: CAISTGQGRGYTF.

The J gene is TRBJ2-2, the V gene TRBV12-3 or TRBV12-4, with D uncertain. The V end was cut by 8 bases, the J end by 0 bases, with 7 bases between. This CDR3 has 13 residues. The CDR3 loop reads CASLPTNTGELFF. The CDR3 bases are TGTGCCAGCTTACCGACGAACACCGGGGAGCTGTTTTTT.

This chain uses TRBV5-4 with TRBJ2-4; D may be TRBD1 (6 bases). The CDR3 has 14 residues. The germline V gene has CDR1 SGHNT and CDR2 YYREEE (reference sequence). Trimming left V 0 bases short and J 4 bases short, with 8 bases between. The CDR3 sequence: CASSLDQGKNIQYF. The CDR3 bases are TGTGCCAGCAGCTTGGATCAGGGGAAAAACATTCAGTACTTC.

V and J are TRBV27 and TRBJ1-2; a weak D match, TRBD1 (6 bases). The length of the CDR3 is 14 residues. V was shortened by 7 bases and J by 4 bases, with 16 bases between the two germline ends. Germline V CDR1 and CDR2: MNHEY, SMNVEV (reference sequence). The CDR3 is CASKYQQGTYGYTF. DNA of the CDR3: TGTGCCAGCAAGTATCAACAGGGTACCTATGGCTACACCTTC.

The chain carries TRBV21-1 and TRBJ1-2. TRBV21-1 has pseudogene status. There are 14 residues in the CDR3. DNA of the CDR3: TGTGCCAGCAGCGCCCGTAGGAGCGGCTATGGCTACACCTTC. Encoded protein: CASSARRSGYGYTF.

The CDR3 is CASSQDEETRYNEQFF. CDR3 in DNA: TGTGCCAGCAGCCAAGACGAGGAGACTAGGTACAATGAGCAGTTCTTC. The V gene is TRBV4-2, the J gene TRBJ2-1; maybe TRBD2 (6 bases). V was trimmed by 0 bases and J by 4 bases, leaving 13 bases between them. Germline V gene data show CDR1 as LGHNA and CDR2 as YNFKEQ. The CDR3 extends over 16 amino acids.

The chain combines TRBV29-1 with TRBJ1-1; D unresolved. From germline, CDR1 is SQVTM and CDR2 ANQGSEA. Deletions cut 5 bases from V and 1 base from J, with 8 bases between. The CDR3 runs to 12 residues. CDR3 loop: CSVLHSNTEAFF. DNA of the CDR3: TGCAGCGTTCTTCACTCGAACACTGAAGCTTTCTTT.

In DNA, the CDR3 is TGTGCCAGTAGTATAGTAGTAGACAGCTCTGAAGCTTTCTTT. Its protein product is CASSIVVDSSEAFF. The J gene is TRBJ1-1, the V gene TRBV19, with D possibly being TRBD1 (5 bases). Germline V CDR1 and CDR2: LNHDA, SQIVND (reference sequence). The CDR3 totals 14 residues. Trimming removed 1 base at V and 6 bases at J, with 12 bases between.

This sequence joins TRBV6-5 and TRBJ2-1; D not resolved. Deletions cut 7 bases from V and 5 bases from J, with 15 bases between. This CDR3 has 14 residues. Germline V gene sequence: CDR1 MNHEY, CDR2 SVGAGI. CDR3 sequence (DNA): TGTGCCAGCACCCCCGACACCGCAAACAATGAGCAGTTCTTC. It encodes CASTPDTANNEQFF.

The rearrangement uses TRBV5-1 and TRBJ1-1, with D hard to call. V was shortened by 2 bases and J by 1 base, with 24 bases between the two germline ends. The CDR3 sequence is 19 residues long. CDR1 is SGHRS and CDR2 is YFSETQ in the germline V gene. CDR3 amino acids: CASSFFGQRTSAANTEAFF. The CDR3 DNA reads TGCGCCAGCAGCTTTTTTGGGCAGCGGACTTCGGCCGCGAACACTGAAGCTTTCTTT.